Presented here are 25 T cell receptor beta chains from one specimen sequenced in a study of T-cell reconstitution after alpha-beta-depleted transplantation in children. It was with unique molecular identifiers that the TCRbeta library was prepared. TCRdb re-called the PCR reads with MiXCR, one entry per CDR3 protein. The sample carries 900,000 or so distinct CDR3 sequences, under 20% recorded once. The source was PBMCs, mostly from graft donor cells, collected 360 days after TCRalphabeta/CD19-depleted stem cell transplant. These receptors originate from a male patient younger than 18 who had a stem cell transplant for acute lymphoblastic leukemia, so the T cells may come from the graft donor.

V and J are TRBV7-3 and TRBJ2-2; TRBD2 matches 9 bases. This CDR3 has 16 amino acids. V was pared by 5 bases and J by 4 bases, with 8 bases of the junction left unmatched. Germline CDR1 reads SGHTA; CDR2 reads FQGTGA. In DNA, the CDR3 is TGTGCCAGCAGCCGAATAGCGGGAGTGGGCACCGGGGAGCTGTTTTTT. It translates to CASSRIAGVGTGELFF.

The chain couples TRBV4-1 to TRBJ2-1; 7 nucleotides agree with TRBD2. The V segment lost 5 bases and the J segment 9 bases; nucleotides outside the gene matches: 4. Germline V CDR1 and CDR2: MGHRA, YSYEKL. CDR3 length equals 12 residues. The CDR3 sequence: CASSGRAVEQFF. In DNA form, the CDR3 reads TGCGCCAGCAGCGGGAGGGCGGTTGAGCAGTTCTTC.

V is TRBV6-1 and J is TRBJ2-1, with 9 bases fitting TRBD1. The V gene end was trimmed by 2 bases and the J gene end by 0 bases; junction bases not matched to a gene: 5. Germline V gives CDR1 MNHNS, CDR2 SASEGT. The CDR3 extends over 17 amino acids. The DNA of the CDR3 is TGTGCCAGCAGTGAATGGGAGACAGGGGGCTCCTACAATGAGCAGTTCTTC. Protein product: CASSEWETGGSYNEQFF.

This clonotype was seen more than once but under ten times. The chain couples TRBV4-1 to TRBJ2-7; 11 bases line up with TRBD1. The germline CDR1 and CDR2 sequences are MGHRA and YSYEKL. The CDR3 sequence is 16 residues long. V was clipped by 8 bases and J by 0 bases; unmatched bases: 9. The CDR3 is CASSGTGGPLSYEQYF. The CDR3 bases are TGCGCCAGCTCCGGGACAGGGGGACCCCTCTCCTACGAGCAGTACTTC.

This clonotype showed up many times. The gene calls are TRBV12-3 or TRBV12-4 and TRBJ2-7; 7 bases are shared with TRBD1. Trimming removed 6 bases from V and 3 bases from J; junction bases left unmatched: 5. This CDR3 spans 13 amino acids. The CDR3 region is CASSRDSGYEQYF. CDR3 DNA sequence: TGTGCCAGCAGCCGGGACAGCGGCTACGAGCAGTACTTC.

Only a few counts were recorded for this clonotype. The J gene is TRBJ2-6, the V gene TRBV2; D remains ambiguous. CDR3 length equals 14 residues. The ends were cut back, 6 bases at V and 2 bases at J, with 8 bases in the middle. Germline assignment: CDR1 SNHLY and CDR2 FYNNEI. Here the CDR3 DNA reads TGTGCCAGCAGGGACCGACCTGGGGCCAACGTCCTGACTTTC. Translating it yields CASRDRPGANVLTF.

With regard to this clonotype: The conserved phenylalanine or tryptophan normally closing the CDR3 is absent here, so this likely arose from a read error. This chain uses TRBV5-1 with TRBJ2-3, with 9 bases identical to TRBD2. CDR1 is SGHRS and CDR2 is YFSETQ in the germline V gene. This CDR3 has 17 amino acids. V lost 0 bases, J lost 0 bases, and 5 bases stayed unmatched. The CDR3 region has the DNA TGCGCCAGCAGCTTGGTTCGCGGGAGGGCTAGCACAGATACGCAGTATCTT. Protein: CASSLVRGRASTDTQYL.

This clonotype appeared a few times. The V call is TRBV6-1, the J call TRBJ2-1, with D possibly being TRBD2 (7 bases). This CDR3 has 16 residues. Between the trimmed V and J ends, which lost 6 bases and 0 bases, there was a span of 15 bases. Germline CDR1 reads MNHNS; CDR2 reads SASEGT. The CDR3 DNA reads TGTGCCAGCAGAGGGGGGGGAGCCGGCTCCTACAATGAGCAGTTCTTC. It specifies CASRGGGAGSYNEQFF.

The sample holds a few counts of this clonotype. This chain connects TRBV20-1 to TRBJ2-2; D call uncertain. The germline V and J ends were trimmed by 5 bases and 0 bases, with 10 bases remaining between them. CDR1 DFQATT and CDR2 SNEGSKA come from the germline V gene (reference sequence). CDR3 length equals 14 residues. DNA of the CDR3: TGCAGTGCTCGACCAGGATCGAACACCGGGGAGCTGTTTTTT. This gives the protein CSARPGSNTGELFF.

V and J are TRBV20-1 and TRBJ2-7; 10 bases agree with TRBD2. Germline V gene data show CDR1 as DFQATT and CDR2 as SNEGSKA (reference sequence). The CDR3 runs 14 residues. Losses at the gene ends were 3 bases for V and 6 bases for J; bases not matched to a gene: 8. The CDR3 reads CSASIAGGVGEQYF. In nucleotides, the CDR3 is TGCAGTGCTAGTATAGCGGGAGGAGTCGGCGAGCAGTACTTC.

V gene TRBV5-6 combines with J gene TRBJ2-1; D is ambiguous. Germline V CDR1 and CDR2: SGHDT, YYEEEE. The V gene lost 4 bases and the J gene lost 4 bases, with 9 bases spanning the gap. There are 13 residues in the CDR3. CDR3 sequence (DNA): TGTGCCAGCAGCGGAACATTTTACAATGAGCAGTTCTTC. Translating gives CASSGTFYNEQFF.

The chain has TRBV7-9 and TRBJ1-1; D is uncertain. CDR3 length: 14 amino acids. V gave up 5 bases and J gave up 8 bases, with 18 bases separating them. In germline, CDR1 is SEHNR, CDR2 FQNEAQ (reference sequence). DNA for the CDR3: TGTGCCAGCAGCCTACTCATCGGGTTCGCCGAAGCTTTCTTT. Amino acids: CASSLLIGFAEAFF.

There are a few counts of this clonotype. The chain recombines TRBV29-1 with TRBJ1-2; no clear D. V was trimmed by 2 bases and J by 5 bases, leaving 9 bases between them. This CDR3 comprises 12 residues. Germline values: CDR1 SQVTM, CDR2 ANQGSEA. The chain's CDR3 is CSVERLDYGYTF. In DNA, the CDR3 is TGCAGCGTTGAAAGGCTTGATTATGGCTACACCTTC. Filled out from reference TRBV29-1 and TRBJ1-2, the complete variable domain reads SAVISQKPSRDICQRGTSLTIQCQVDSQVTMMFWYRQQPGQSLTLIATANQGSEATYESGFVIDKFPISRPNLTFSTLTVSNMSPEDSSIYLCSVERLDYGYTFGSGTRLTVV.

This clonotype was recorded a few times. The J gene is TRBJ2-7, the V gene TRBV4-2, with 11 nucleotides matching TRBD2. The germline V gene encodes CDR1 LGHNA and CDR2 YNFKEQ. The V segment lost 1 base and the J segment 1 base; nucleotides outside the gene matches: 3. The CDR3 loop spans 16 amino acids. The CDR3 nucleotides read TGTGCCAGCAGCCAAGGAACTAGCGGGAGTTCCTACGAGCAGTACTTC. Protein product: CASSQGTSGSSYEQYF.

A few counts support this clonotype. The V call is TRBV20-1, the J call TRBJ1-1, with 8 bases that match TRBD1. This CDR3 contains 11 residues. Per germline, CDR1 DFQATT and CDR2 SNEGSKA (reference sequence). Germline trimming cut 6 bases from V and 6 bases from J; bases unmatched to any gene: 3. The CDR3 reads CSALDRAEAFF. The DNA for the CDR3 is TGCAGTGCCCTGGACAGGGCTGAAGCTTTCTTT.

CDR3 residues: CASSERQGGQPQHF. The CDR3 nucleotides are TGTGCCAGCAGTGAAAGGCAGGGAGGCCAGCCCCAGCATTTT. This rearrangement joins TRBV6-1 to TRBJ1-5; TRBD1 might be the D (5 bases). The germline V gene has CDR1 MNHNS and CDR2 SASEGT. The CDR3 spans 14 residues. The V end was cut by 2 bases, the J end by 7 bases, with 12 bases between.

DNA for the CDR3: TGTGCCAGCAGCTTCAGGGAATTGGGAGAGACCCAGTACTTC. It yields the protein CASSFRELGETQYF. The rearrangement uses TRBV7-8 and TRBJ2-5; maybe TRBD1 (5 bases). This CDR3 region has 14 residues. Germline values: CDR1 SGHVS, CDR2 FQNEAQ. V dropped 3 bases and J dropped 4 bases, with 12 bases sitting between them. Using reference TRBV7-8 and TRBJ2-5 for the parts outside the CDR3, the full variable domain is GAGVSQSPRYKVAKRGQDVALRCDPISGHVSLFWYQQALGQGPEFLTYFQNEAQLDKSGLPSDRFFAERPEGSVSTLKIQRTQQEDSAVYLCASSFRELGETQYFGPGTRLLVL.

This clonotype was counted between two and nine times. The chain combines TRBV19 with TRBJ2-7; 7 bases match TRBD1. The germline CDR1 and CDR2 sequences are LNHDA and SQIVND (reference sequence). V was clipped by 8 bases and J by 3 bases; unmatched bases: 7. The CDR3 length is 13 residues. For the CDR3, the DNA is TGTGCCAGTGGCCCGGGACAGAACTACGAGCAGTACTTC. Protein sequence: CASGPGQNYEQYF.

This clonotype was detected a few times. This chain links TRBV7-8 with TRBJ1-2; D might be TRBD1 (6 bases). The V end lost 1 base, the J end lost 3 bases, and 12 bases lay between the germline ends. Germline V gene data show CDR1 as SGHVS and CDR2 as FQNEAQ. The CDR3 length is 15 residues. The CDR3 here is CASSLGGTPYYGYTF. The CDR3 DNA is TGTGCCAGCAGCTTAGGAGGGACACCGTACTATGGCTACACCTTC.

The sample holds many counts of this clonotype. One end of the junction does not line up with germline, which may come from a read error. The chain links TRBV7-8 to TRBJ1-6; D is undetermined. CDR1 is SGHVS, CDR2 FQNEAQ, per germline. This CDR3 contains 16 residues. In DNA, the CDR3 is TGTGCCAGCAGCTTACCCGGACGCCTGCTTAATCCACCCCTCCACTTT. Its protein product is CASSLPGRLLNPPLHF.

This clonotype was counted between two and nine times. The rearrangement uses TRBV5-1 and TRBJ2-2, with D possibly matching TRBD2 (6 bases). Trimming shortened V by 1 base and J by 1 base, and 11 bases separated the two germline ends. This CDR3 spans 16 amino acids. CDR1 SGHRS and CDR2 YFSETQ come from the germline V gene. The CDR3 region has the DNA TGCGCCAGCAGCTTGTTCGGGGGACTGAACACCGGGGAGCTGTTTTTT. Translation gives CASSLFGGLNTGELFF.

This clonotype has only a few counts. The chain employs TRBV5-1 and TRBJ2-7; 8 nucleotides align to TRBD1. The CDR3 has 13 residues. Losses at the gene ends were 4 bases for V and 3 bases for J; bases not matched to a gene: 3. Germline V gene data show CDR1 as SGHRS and CDR2 as YFSETQ. The CDR3 loop reads CASSDGQGYEQYF. The CDR3 coding sequence is TGCGCCAGCAGCGATGGACAGGGCTACGAGCAGTACTTC.

In its sample, this clonotype was seen a few times. This chain links TRBV4-1 with TRBJ2-5; 10 bases line up with TRBD2. CDR3 length: 15 amino acids. Germline CDR1 and CDR2: MGHRA and YSYEKL. Germline trimming cut 2 bases from V and 3 bases from J; bases unmatched to any gene: 3. CDR3 residues: CASSQLGLAEETQYF. The CDR3 DNA is TGCGCCAGCAGCCAACTCGGACTAGCGGAAGAGACCCAGTACTTC.

The chain uses TRBV7-3 and TRBJ2-2; the match to TRBD1 covers 8 bases. J gave up 0 bases and V 5 bases, and 5 bases lay outside the gene matches. Germline V gene lookup returns CDR1 SGHTA and CDR2 FQGTGA. The CDR3 is 16 residues long. CDR3 bases: TGTGCCAGCAGCCCCAGGACAGGGTCGAACACCGGGGAGCTGTTTTTT. Protein sequence: CASSPRTGSNTGELFF.

This chain connects TRBV12-3 or TRBV12-4 to TRBJ1-2; D is uncertain. The CDR3 consists of 12 residues. V lost 3 bases to trimming and J lost 5 bases, with 7 bases between them. This chain's CDR3 is CASSFDTYGYTF. CDR3 DNA sequence: TGTGCCAGCAGTTTTGACACGTATGGCTACACCTTC.